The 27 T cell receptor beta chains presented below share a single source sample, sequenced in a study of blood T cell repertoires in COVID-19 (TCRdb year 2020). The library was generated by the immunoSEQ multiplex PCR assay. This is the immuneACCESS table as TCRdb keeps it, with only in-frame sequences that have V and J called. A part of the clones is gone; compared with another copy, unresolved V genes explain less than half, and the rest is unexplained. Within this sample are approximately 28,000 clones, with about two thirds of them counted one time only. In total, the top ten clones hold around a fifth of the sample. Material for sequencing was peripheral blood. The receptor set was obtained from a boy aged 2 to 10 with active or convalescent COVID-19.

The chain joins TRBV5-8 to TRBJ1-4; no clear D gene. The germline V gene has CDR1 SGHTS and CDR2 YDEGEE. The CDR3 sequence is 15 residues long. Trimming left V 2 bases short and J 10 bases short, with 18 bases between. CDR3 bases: TGTGCCAGCAGCTTTGTCCGGACTTCGTTGGGAAAACTGTTTTTT. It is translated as CASSFVRTSLGKLFF.

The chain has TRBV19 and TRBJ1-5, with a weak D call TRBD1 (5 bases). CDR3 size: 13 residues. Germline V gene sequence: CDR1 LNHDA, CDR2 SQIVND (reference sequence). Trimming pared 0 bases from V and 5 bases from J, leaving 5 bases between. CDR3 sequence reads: CASSIDRDQPQHF. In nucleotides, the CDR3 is TGTGCCAGTAGTATAGACAGGGATCAGCCCCAGCATTTT.

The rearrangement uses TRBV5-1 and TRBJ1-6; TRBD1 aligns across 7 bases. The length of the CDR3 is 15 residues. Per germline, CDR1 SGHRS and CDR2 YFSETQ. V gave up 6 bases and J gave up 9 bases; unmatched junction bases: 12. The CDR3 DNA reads TGCGCCAGCACCACAGGGGACTTCGTGAGTTCACCCCTCCACTTT. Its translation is CASTTGDFVSSPLHF.

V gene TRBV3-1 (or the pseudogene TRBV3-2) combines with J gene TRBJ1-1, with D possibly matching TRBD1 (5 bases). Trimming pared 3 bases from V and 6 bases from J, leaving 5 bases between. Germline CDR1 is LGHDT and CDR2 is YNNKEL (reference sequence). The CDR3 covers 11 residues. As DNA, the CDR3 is TGTGCCAGCAGCCAGACAGCTGAAGCTTTCTTT. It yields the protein CASSQTAEAFF.

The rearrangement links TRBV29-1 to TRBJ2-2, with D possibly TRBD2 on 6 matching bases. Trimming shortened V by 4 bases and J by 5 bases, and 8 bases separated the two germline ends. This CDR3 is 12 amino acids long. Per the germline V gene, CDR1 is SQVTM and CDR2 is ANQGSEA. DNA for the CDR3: TGCAGCGTTGTTGGGGGGACCGGGGAGCTGTTTTTT. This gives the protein CSVVGGTGELFF.

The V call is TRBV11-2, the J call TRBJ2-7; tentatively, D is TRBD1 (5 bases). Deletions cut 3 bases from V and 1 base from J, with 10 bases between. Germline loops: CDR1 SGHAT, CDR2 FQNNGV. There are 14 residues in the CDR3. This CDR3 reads CASSFQTVSYEQYF. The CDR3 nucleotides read TGTGCCAGCAGCTTTCAGACAGTTTCCTACGAGCAGTACTTC. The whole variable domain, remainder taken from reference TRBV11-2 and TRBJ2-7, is EAGVAQSPRYKIIEKRQSVAFWCNPISGHATLYWYQQILGQGPKLLIQFQNNGVVDDSQLPKDRFSAERLKGVDSTLKIQPAKLEDSAVYLCASSFQTVSYEQYFGPGTRLTVT.

This chain's CDR3 is CSASILAGGEQFF. CDR3 nucleotides: TGCAGTGCGAGTATTCTAGCGGGAGGGGAGCAGTTCTTC. This chain joins TRBV20-1 and TRBJ2-1; 12 bases are shared with TRBD2. With V trimmed by 6 bases and J by 10 bases, 7 bases remained unmatched. This CDR3 is built from 13 residues. Germline V gives CDR1 DFQATT, CDR2 SNEGSKA (reference sequence).

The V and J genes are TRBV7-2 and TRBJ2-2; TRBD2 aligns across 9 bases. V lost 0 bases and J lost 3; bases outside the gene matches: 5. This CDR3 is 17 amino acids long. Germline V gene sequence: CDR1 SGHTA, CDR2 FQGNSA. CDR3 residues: CASSLARLAGYTGELFF. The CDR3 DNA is TGTGCCAGCAGCTTAGCGAGGCTAGCGGGATACACCGGGGAGCTGTTTTTT.

CDR3 DNA: TGTGCCAGCAGTTTACAAACAGGGACTAGTAAAGATACGCAGTATTTT. It codes for CASSLQTGTSKDTQYF. The rearrangement links TRBV28 to TRBJ2-3; 8 bases agree with TRBD2. Germline CDR1 is MDHEN and CDR2 is SYDVKM. This CDR3 region has 16 residues. The ends lost 2 bases at V and 5 bases at J; junction bases unmatched: 9.

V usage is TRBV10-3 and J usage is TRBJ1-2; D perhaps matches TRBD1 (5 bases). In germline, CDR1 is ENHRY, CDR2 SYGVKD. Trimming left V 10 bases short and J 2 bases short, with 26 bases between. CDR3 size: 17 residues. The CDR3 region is CASALDPRASNNYGYTF. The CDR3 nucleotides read TGTGCCAGCGCCCTAGACCCCAGGGCGTCAAACAACTATGGCTACACCTTC.

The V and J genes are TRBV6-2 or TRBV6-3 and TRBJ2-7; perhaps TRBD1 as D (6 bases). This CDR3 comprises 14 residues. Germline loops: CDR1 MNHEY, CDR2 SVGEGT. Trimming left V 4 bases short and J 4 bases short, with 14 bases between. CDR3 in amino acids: CASSSNRVQYEQYF. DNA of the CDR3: TGTGCCAGCAGTTCCAACAGGGTTCAATACGAGCAGTACTTC.

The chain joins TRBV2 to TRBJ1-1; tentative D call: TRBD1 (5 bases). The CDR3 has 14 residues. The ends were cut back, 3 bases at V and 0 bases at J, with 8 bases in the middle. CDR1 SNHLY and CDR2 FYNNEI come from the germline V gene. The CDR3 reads CASSDQGLNTEAFF. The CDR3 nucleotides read TGTGCCAGCAGTGATCAGGGTTTGAACACTGAAGCTTTCTTT.

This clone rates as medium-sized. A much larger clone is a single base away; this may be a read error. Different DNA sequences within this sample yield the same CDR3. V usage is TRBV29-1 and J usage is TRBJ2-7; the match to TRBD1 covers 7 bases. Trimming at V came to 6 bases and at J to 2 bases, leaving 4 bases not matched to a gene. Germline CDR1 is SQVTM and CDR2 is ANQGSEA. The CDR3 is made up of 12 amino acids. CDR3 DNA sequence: TGCAGCGTGGGGGACAGCACCTACGAGCAGTACTTC. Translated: CSVGDSTYEQYF.

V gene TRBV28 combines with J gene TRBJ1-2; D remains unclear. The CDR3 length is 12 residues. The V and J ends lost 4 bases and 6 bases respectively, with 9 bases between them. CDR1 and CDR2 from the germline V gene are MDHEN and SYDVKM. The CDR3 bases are TGTGCCAGCAGTTCCCAAACTAATGGCTACACCTTC. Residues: CASSSQTNGYTF.

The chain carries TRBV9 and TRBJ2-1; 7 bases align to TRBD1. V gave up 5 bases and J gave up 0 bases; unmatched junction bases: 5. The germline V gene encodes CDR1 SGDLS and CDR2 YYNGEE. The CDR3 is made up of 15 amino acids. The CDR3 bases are TGTGCCAGCAGTGATACAGGGGACTCCTACAATGAGCAGTTCTTC. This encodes CASSDTGDSYNEQFF.

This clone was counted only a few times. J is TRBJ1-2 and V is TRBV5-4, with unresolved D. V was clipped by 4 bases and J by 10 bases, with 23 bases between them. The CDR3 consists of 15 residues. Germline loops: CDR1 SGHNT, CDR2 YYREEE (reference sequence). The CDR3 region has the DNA TGTGCCAGCAGCCCCCTCGGTGGTGGCATACTAGACTACACCTTC. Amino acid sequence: CASSPLGGGILDYTF.

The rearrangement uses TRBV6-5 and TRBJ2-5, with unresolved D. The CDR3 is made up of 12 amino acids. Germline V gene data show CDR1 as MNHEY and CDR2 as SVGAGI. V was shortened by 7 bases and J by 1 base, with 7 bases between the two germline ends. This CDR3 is CASTGFQETQYF. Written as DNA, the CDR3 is TGTGCCAGCACCGGGTTCCAAGAGACCCAGTACTTC.

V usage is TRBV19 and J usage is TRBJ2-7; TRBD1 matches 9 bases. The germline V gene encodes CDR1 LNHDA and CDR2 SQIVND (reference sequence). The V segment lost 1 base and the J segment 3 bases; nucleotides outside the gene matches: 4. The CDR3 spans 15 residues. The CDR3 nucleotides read TGTGCCAGTAGTATAGCCCCGGGACAGGGCTACGAGCAGTACTTC. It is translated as CASSIAPGQGYEQYF.

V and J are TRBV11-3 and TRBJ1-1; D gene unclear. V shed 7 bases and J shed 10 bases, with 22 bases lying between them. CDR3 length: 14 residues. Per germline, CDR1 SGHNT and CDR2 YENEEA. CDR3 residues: CASTLSRGPGLAFF. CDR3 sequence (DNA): TGTGCCAGCACCCTATCACGCGGGCCCGGGTTAGCTTTCTTT.

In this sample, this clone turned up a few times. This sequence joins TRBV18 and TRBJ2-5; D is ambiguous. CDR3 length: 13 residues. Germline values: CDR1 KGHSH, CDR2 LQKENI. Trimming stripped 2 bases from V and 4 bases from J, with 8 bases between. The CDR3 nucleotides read TGTGCCAGCTCACCAGACGCGGTAGAGACCCAGTACTTC. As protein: CASSPDAVETQYF.

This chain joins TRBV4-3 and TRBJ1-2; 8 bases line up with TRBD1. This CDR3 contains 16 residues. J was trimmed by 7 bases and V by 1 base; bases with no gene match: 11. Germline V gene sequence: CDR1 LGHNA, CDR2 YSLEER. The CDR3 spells CASSQGGLWGQAGYTF. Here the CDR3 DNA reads TGCGCCAGCAGCCAAGGGGGCCTATGGGGACAGGCTGGCTACACCTTC.

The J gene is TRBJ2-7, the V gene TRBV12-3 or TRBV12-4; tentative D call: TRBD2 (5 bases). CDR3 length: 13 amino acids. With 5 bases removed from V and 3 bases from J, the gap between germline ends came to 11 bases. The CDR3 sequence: CASSPDRGYEQYF. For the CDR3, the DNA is TGTGCCAGCAGTCCGGACCGGGGCTACGAGCAGTACTTC.

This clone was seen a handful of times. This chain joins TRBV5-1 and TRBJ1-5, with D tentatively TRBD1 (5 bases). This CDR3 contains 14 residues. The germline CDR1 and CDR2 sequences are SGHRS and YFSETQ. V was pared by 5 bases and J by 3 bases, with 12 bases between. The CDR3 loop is CASRPQAFNQPQHF. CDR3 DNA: TGCGCCAGCAGACCACAGGCATTCAATCAGCCCCAGCATTTT.

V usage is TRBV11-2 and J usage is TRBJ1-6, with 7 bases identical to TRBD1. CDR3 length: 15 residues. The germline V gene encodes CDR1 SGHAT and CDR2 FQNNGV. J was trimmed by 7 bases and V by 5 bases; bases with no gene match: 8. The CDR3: CASSARQGENSPLHF. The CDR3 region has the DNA TGTGCCAGCAGCGCCCGACAGGGAGAGAATTCACCCCTCCACTTT.

The CDR3 nucleotides read TGTGCCAGCTCACCATCGGGGCAGCCCCAGCATTTT. Translating gives CASSPSGQPQHF. This chain connects TRBV18 to TRBJ1-5; no clear D gene. The CDR3 sequence is 12 residues long. The V end lost 2 bases, the J end lost 7 bases, and 6 bases lay between the germline ends. Germline V gene data show CDR1 as KGHSH and CDR2 as LQKENI.

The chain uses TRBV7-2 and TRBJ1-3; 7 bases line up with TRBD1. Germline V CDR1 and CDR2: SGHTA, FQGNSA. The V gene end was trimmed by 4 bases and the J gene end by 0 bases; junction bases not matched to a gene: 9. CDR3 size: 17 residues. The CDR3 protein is CASSSLNRGFSGNTIYF. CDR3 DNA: TGTGCCAGCAGCTCCTTGAACAGGGGATTCTCTGGAAACACCATATATTTT. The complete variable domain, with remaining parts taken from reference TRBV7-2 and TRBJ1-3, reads GAGVSQSPSNKVTEKGKDVELRCDPISGHTALYWYRQSLGQGLEFLIYFQGNSAPDKSGLPSDRFSAERTGGSVSTLTIQRTQQEDSAVYLCASSSLNRGFSGNTIYFGEGSWLTVV.

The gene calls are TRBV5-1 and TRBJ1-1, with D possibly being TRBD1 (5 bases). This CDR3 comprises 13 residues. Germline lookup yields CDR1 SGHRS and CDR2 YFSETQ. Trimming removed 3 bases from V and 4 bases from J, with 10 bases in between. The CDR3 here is CASSWDGGTEAFF. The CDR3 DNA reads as TGCGCCAGCAGCTGGGACGGGGGCACTGAAGCTTTCTTT.